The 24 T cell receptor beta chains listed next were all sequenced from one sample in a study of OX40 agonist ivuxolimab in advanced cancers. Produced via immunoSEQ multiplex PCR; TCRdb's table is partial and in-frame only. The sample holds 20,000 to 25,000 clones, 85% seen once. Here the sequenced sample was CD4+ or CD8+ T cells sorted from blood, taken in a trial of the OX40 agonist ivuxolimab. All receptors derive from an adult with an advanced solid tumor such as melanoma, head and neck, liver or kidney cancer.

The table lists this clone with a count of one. The CDR3 DNA reads TGTGCCAGCAGCTTATGGGGGGGCCAAGAGACCCAGTACTTC. Translation: CASSLWGGQETQYF. V gene TRBV13 combines with J gene TRBJ2-5; 7 nucleotides match TRBD2. The germline V gene encodes CDR1 PRHDT and CDR2 FYEKMQ (reference sequence). V shed 2 bases and J 1 base; nucleotides not matched to a gene: 1. There are 14 residues in the CDR3.

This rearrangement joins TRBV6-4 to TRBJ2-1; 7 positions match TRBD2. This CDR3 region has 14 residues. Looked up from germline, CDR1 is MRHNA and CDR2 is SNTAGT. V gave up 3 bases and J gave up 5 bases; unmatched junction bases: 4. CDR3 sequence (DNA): TGTGCCAGCAGTGAGGGGGGGACTAACAATGAGCAGTTCTTC. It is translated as CASSEGGTNNEQFF.

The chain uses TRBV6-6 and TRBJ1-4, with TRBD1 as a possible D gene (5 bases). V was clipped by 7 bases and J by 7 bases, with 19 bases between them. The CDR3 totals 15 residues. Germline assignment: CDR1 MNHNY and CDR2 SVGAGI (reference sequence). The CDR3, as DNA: TGTGCCAGCACTCTAAATCGGGGCCGGGGTGAAAAACTGTTTTTT. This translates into CASTLNRGRGEKLFF.

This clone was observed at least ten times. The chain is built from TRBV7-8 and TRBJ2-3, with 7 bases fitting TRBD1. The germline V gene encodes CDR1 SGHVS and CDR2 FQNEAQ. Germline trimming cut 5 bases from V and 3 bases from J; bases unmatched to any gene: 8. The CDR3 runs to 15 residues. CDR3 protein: CASSLRQGETDTQYF. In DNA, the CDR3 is TGTGCCAGCAGCCTCCGACAGGGCGAGACAGATACGCAGTATTTT. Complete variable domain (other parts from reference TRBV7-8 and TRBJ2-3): GAGVSQSPRYKVAKRGQDVALRCDPISGHVSLFWYQQALGQGPEFLTYFQNEAQLDKSGLPSDRFFAERPEGSVSTLKIQRTQQEDSAVYLCASSLRQGETDTQYFGPGTRLTVL.

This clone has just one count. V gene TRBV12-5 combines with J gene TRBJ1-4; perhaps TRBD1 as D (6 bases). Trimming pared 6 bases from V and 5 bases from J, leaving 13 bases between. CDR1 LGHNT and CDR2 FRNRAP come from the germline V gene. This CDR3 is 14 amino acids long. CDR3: CASGSGTPNEKLFF. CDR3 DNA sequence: TGTGCTAGTGGATCGGGGACACCAAATGAAAAACTGTTTTTT.

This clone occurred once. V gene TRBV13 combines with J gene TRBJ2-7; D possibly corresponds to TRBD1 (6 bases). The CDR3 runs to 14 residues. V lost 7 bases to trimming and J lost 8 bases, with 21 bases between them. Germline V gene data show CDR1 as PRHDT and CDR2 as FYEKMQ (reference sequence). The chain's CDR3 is CASTTGQIRHKQYF. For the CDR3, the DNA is TGTGCCAGCACCACCGGACAGATACGCCACAAGCAGTACTTC. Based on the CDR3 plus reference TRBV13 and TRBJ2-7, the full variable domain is AAGVIQSPRHLIKEKRETATLKCYPIPRHDTVYWYQQGPGQDPQFLISFYEKMQSDKGSIPDRFSAQQFSDYHSELNMSSLELGDSALYFCASTTGQIRHKQYFGPGTRLTVT.

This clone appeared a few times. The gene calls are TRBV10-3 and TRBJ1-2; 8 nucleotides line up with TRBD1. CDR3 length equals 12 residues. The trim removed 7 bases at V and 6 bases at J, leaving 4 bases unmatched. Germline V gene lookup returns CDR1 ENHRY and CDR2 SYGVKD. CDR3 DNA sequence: TGTGCCATCACGGGGACAGGAAATGGCTACACCTTC. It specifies CAITGTGNGYTF.

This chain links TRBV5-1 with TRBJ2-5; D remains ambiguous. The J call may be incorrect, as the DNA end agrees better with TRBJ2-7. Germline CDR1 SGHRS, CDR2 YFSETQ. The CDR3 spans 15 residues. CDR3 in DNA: TGCGCCAGCAGCTTGGCGGCGGCTCGGTCCCACGAGCAGTACTTC. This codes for CASSLAAARSHEQYF.

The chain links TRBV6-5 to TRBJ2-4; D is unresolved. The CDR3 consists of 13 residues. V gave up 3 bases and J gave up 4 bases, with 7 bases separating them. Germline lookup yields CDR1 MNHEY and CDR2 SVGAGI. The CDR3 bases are TGTGCCAGCAGTTATGCGAATAAAAACATTCAGTACTTC. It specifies CASSYANKNIQYF.

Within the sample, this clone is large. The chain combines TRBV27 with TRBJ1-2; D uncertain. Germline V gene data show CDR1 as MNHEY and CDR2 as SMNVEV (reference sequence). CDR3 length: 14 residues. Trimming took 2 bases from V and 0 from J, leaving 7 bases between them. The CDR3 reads CASSLGPANYGYTF. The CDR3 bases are TGTGCCAGCAGTTTAGGTCCAGCTAACTATGGCTACACCTTC.

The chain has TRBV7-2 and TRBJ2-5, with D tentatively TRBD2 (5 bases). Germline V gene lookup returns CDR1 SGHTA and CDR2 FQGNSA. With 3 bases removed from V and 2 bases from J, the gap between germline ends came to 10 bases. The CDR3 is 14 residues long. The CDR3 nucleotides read TGTGCCAGCAGCTTTACTAGTGAACAAGAGACCCAGTACTTC. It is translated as CASSFTSEQETQYF.

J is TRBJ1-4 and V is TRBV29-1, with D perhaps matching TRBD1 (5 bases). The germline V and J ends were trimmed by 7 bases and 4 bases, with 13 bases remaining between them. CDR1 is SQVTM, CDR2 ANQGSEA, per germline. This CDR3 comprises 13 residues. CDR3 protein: CSAVGGYNEKLFF. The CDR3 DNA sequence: TGCAGCGCCGTCGGGGGGTATAATGAAAAACTGTTTTTT.

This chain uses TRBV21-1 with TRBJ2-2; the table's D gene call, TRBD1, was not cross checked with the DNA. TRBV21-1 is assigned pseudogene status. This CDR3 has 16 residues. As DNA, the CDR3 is TGTGCCAGCAGCAAAGAGACAGTAACGAACACCGGGGAGCTGTTTTTT. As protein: CASSKETVTNTGELFF.

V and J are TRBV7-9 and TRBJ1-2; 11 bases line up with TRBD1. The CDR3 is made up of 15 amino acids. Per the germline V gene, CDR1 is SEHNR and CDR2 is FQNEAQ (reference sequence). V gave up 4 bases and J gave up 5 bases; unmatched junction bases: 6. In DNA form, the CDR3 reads TGTGCCAGCAGCTCGTCCGGGACAGGGGGGTATGGCTACACCTTC. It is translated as CASSSSGTGGYGYTF.

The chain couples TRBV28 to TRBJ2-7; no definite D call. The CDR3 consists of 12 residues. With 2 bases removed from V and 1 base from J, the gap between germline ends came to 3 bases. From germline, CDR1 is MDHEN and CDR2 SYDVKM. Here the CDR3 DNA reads TGTGCCAGCAGTTTAGGGTCCTACGAGCAGTACTTC. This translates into CASSLGSYEQYF.

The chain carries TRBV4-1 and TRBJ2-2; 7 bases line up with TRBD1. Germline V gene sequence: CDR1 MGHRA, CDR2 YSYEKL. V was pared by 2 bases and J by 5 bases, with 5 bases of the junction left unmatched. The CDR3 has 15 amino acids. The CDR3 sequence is CASSQSGTATGELFF. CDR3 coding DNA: TGCGCCAGCAGCCAATCCGGGACAGCTACCGGGGAGCTGTTTTTT.

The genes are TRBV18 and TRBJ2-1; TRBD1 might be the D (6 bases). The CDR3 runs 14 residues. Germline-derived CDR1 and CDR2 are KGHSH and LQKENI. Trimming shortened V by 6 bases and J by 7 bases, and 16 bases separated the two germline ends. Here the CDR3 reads CASSELQDRNEQFF. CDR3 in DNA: TGTGCCAGCTCCGAGCTTCAGGACAGAAATGAGCAGTTCTTC.

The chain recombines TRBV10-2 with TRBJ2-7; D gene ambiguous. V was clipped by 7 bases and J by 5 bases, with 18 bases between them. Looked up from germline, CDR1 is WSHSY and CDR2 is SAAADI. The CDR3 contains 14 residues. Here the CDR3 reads CASMWVQGFNEQYF. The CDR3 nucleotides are TGCGCCAGCATGTGGGTCCAAGGGTTCAACGAGCAGTACTTC.

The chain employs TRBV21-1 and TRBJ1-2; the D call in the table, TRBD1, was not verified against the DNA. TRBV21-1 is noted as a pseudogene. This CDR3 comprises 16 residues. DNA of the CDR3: TGTGCCAGCAGCAATGTTTCCCAGGGATGCAACTATGGCTACACCTTC. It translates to CASSNVSQGCNYGYTF.

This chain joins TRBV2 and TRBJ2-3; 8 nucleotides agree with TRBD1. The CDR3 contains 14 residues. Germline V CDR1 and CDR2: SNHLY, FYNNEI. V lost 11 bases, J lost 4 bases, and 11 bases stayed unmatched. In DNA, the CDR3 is TGTGCCGGAGGGGGACAGGCGGAGCCAGATACGCAGTATTTT. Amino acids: CAGGGQAEPDTQYF. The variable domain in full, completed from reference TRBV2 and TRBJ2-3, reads EPEVTQTPSHQVTQMGQEVILRCVPISNHLYFYWYRQILGQKVEFLVSFYNNEISEKSEIFDDQFSVERPDGSNFTLKIRSTKLEDSAMYFCAGGGQAEPDTQYFGPGTRLTVL.

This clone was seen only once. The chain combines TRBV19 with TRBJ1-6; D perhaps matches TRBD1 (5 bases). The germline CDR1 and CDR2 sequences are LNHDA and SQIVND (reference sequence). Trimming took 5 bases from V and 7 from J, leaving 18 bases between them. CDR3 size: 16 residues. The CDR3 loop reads CASSPPGIGRNSPLHF. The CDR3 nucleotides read TGTGCCAGTAGTCCCCCAGGGATCGGCAGGAATTCACCCCTCCACTTT.

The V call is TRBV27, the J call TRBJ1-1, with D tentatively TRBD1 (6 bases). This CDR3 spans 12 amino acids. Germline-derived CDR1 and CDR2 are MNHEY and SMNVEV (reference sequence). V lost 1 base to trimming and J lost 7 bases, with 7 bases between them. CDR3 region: CASSLLGGEAFF. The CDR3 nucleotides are TGTGCCAGCAGTTTATTAGGGGGTGAAGCTTTCTTT.

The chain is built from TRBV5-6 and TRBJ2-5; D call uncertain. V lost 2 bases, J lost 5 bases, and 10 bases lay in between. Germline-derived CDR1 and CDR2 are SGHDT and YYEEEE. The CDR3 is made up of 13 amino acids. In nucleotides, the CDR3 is TGTGCCAGCAGCTTCTTGGCTGGGGAGACCCAGTACTTC. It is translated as CASSFLAGETQYF.

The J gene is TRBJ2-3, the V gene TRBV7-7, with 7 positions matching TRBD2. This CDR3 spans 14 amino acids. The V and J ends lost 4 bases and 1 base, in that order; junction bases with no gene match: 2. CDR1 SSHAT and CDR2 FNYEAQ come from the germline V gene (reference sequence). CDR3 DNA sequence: TGTGCCAGCAGCTACAGCGGGGGCACAGATACGCAGTATTTT. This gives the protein CASSYSGGTDTQYF.